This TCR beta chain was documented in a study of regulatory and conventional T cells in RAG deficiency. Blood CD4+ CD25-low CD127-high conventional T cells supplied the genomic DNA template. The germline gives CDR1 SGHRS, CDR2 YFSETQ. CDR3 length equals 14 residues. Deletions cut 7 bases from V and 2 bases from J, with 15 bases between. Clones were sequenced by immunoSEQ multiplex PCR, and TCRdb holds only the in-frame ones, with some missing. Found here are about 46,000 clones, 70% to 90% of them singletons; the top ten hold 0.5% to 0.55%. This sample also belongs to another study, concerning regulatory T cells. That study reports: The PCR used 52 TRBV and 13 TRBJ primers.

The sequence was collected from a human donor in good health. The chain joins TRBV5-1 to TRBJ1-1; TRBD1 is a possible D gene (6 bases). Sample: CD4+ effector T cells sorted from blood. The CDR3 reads CASHTGQLNTEAFF. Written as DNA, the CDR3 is TGCGCCAGCCATACTGGACAGCTTAACACTGAAGCTTTCTTT.